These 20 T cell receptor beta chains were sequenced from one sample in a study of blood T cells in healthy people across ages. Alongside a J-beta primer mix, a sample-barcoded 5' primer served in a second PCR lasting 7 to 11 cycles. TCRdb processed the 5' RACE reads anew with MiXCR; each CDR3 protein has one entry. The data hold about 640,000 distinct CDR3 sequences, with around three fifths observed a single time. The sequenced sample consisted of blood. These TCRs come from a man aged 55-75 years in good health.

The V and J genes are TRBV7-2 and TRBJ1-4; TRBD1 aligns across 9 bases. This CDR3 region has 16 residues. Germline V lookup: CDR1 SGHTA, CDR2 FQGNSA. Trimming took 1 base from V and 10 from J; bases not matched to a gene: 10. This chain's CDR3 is CASSLGPASDRGKLFF. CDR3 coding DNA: TGTGCCAGCAGCTTAGGGCCCGCTTCGGACAGGGGAAAACTGTTTTTT.

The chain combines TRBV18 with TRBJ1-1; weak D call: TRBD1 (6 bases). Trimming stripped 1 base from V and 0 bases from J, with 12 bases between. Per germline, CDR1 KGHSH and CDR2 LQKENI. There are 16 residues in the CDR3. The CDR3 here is CASSPRVQGVNTEAFF. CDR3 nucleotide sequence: TGTGCCAGCTCACCACGGGTACAGGGAGTGAACACTGAAGCTTTCTTT.

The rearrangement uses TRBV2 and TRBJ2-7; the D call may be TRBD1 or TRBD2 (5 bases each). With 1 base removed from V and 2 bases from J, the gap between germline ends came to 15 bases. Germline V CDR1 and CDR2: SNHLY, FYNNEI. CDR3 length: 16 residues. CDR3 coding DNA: TGTGCCAGCAGTGAAGACCTGTGGGACCCGACCTACGAGCAGTACTTC. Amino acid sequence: CASSEDLWDPTYEQYF.

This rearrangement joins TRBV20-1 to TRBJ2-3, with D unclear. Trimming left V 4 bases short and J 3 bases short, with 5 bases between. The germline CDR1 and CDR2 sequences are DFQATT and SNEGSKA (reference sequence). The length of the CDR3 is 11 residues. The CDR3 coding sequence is TGCAGTGCTAAGAAGACAGATACGCAGTATTTT. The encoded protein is CSAKKTDTQYF.

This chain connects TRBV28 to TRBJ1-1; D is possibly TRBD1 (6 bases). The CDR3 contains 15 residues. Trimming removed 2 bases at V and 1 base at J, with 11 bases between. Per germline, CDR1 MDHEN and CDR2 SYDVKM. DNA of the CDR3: TGTGCCAGCAGTTTACGGGGGCCTTGGAACACTGAAGCTTTCTTT. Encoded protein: CASSLRGPWNTEAFF.

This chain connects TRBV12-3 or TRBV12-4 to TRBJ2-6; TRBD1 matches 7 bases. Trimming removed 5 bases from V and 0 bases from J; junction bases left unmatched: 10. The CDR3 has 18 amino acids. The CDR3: CASSGRLGTVSGANVLTF. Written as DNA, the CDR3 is TGTGCCAGCAGTGGCCGCCTAGGGACAGTCTCTGGGGCCAACGTCCTGACTTTC.

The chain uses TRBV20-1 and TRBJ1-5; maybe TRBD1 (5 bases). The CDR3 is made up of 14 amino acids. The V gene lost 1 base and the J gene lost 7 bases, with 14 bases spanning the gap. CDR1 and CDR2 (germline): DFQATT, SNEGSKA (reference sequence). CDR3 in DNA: TGCAGTGCTAGAGGGGGACCAGCGGGACAGCCCCAGCATTTT. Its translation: CSARGGPAGQPQHF.

This CDR3 is CSASSTGTNPGTDTQYF. The CDR3 region has the DNA TGCAGTGCTAGCAGCACCGGGACTAACCCCGGTACAGATACGCAGTATTTT. The genes are TRBV20-1 and TRBJ2-3; TRBD2 aligns across 7 bases. Germline CDR1 DFQATT, CDR2 SNEGSKA (reference sequence). This CDR3 is 17 amino acids long. J was trimmed by 3 bases and V by 3 bases; bases with no gene match: 15.

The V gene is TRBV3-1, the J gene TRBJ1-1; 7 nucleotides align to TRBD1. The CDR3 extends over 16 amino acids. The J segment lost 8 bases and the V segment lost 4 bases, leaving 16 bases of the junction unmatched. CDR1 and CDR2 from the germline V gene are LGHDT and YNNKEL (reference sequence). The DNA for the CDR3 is TGTGCCAGCAGCCTGACAGGGTTGGTGGCCCTGGGGGAAGCTTTCTTT. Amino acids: CASSLTGLVALGEAFF.

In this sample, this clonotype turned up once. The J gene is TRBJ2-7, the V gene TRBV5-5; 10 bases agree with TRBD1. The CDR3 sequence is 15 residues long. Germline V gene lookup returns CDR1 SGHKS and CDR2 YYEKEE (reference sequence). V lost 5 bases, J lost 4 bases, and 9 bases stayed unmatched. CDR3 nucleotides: TGTGCCAGCAGAATCGGACAGGGGGGCCAGTACGAGCAGTACTTC. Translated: CASRIGQGGQYEQYF.

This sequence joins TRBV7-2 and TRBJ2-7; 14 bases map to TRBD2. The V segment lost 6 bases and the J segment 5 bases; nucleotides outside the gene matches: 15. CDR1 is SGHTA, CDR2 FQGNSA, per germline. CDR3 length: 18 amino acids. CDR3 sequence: CASSSTRLAGGRFDEQYF. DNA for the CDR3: TGTGCCAGCAGTTCTACTAGACTAGCGGGAGGGCGGTTCGACGAGCAGTACTTC.

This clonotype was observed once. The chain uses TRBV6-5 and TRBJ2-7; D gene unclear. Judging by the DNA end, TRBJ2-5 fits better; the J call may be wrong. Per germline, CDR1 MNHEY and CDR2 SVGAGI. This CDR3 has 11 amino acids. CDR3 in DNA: TGTGCCAGCAGTTTTGACGGGACCCAGTACTTC. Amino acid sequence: CASSFDGTQYF.

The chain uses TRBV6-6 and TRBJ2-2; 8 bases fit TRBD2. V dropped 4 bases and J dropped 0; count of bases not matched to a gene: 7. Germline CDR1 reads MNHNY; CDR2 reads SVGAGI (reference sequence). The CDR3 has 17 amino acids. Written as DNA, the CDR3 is TGTGCCAGCAGTTTCCCTCCGGGACTAGCGAACACCGGGGAGCTGTTTTTT. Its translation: CASSFPPGLANTGELFF.

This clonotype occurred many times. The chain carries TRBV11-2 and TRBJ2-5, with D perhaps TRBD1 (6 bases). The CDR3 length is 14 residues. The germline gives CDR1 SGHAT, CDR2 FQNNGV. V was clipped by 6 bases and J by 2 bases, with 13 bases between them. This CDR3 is CASRAIRGQETQYF. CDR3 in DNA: TGTGCCAGCAGGGCAATAAGGGGGCAAGAGACCCAGTACTTC.

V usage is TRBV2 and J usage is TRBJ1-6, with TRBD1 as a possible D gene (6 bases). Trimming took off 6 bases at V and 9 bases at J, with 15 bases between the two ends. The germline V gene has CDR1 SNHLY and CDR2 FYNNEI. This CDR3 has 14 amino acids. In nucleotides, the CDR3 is TGTGCCAGCAGGGACAGACAATCGAGTTCACCCCTCCACTTT. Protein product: CASRDRQSSSPLHF.

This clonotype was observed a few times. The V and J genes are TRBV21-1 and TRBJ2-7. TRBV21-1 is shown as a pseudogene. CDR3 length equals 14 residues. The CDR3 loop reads CASSKARGSYEQYF. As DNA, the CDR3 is TGTGCCAGCAGCAAAGCGCGGGGTTCCTACGAGCAGTACTTC.

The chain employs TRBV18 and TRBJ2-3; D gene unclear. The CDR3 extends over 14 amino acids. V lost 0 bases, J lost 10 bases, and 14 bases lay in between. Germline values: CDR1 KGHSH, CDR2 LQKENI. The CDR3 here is CASSPPIDTTSQYF. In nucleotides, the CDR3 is TGTGCCAGCTCACCACCGATCGATACTACATCGCAGTATTTT.

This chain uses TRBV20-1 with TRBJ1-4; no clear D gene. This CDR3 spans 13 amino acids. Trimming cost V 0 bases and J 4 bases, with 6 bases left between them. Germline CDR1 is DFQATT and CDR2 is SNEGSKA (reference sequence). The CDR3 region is CSARDQNNEKLFF. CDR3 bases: TGCAGTGCTAGAGATCAGAATAATGAAAAACTGTTTTTT.

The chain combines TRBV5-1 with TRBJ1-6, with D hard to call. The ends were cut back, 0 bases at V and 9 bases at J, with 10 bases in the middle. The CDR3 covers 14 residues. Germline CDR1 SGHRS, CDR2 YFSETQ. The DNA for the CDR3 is TGCGCCAGCAGCTTGGGTACGACGGGTTCACCCCTCCACTTT. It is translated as CASSLGTTGSPLHF.

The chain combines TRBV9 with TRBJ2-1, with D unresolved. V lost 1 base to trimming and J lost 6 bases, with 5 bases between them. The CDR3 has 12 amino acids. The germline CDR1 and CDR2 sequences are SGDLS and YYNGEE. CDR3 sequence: CASSVLGNEQFF. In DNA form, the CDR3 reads TGTGCCAGCAGCGTATTGGGCAATGAGCAGTTCTTC.